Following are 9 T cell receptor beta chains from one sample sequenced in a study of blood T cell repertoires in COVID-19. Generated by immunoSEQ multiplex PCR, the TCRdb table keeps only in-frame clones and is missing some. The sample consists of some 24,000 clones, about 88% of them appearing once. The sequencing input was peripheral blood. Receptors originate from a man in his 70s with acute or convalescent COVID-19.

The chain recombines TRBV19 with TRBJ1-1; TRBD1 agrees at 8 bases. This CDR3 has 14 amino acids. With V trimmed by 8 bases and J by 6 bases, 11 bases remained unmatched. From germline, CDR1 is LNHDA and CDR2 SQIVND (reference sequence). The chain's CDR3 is CASGRGQGAAEAFF. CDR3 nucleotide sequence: TGTGCCAGTGGGAGGGGGCAGGGGGCGGCTGAAGCTTTCTTT.

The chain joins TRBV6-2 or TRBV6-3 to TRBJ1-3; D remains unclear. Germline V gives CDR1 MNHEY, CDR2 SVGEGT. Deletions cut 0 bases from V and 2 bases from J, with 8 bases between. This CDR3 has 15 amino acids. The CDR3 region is CASSYSRNAGNTIYF. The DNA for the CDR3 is TGTGCCAGCAGTTACTCGAGGAATGCTGGAAACACCATATATTTT.

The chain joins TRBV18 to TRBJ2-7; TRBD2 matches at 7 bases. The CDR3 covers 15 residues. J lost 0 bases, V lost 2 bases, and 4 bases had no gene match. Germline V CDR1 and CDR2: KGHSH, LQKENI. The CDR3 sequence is CASSPSGAVSYEQYF. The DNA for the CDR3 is TGTGCCAGCTCACCAAGCGGGGCCGTCTCCTACGAGCAGTACTTC.

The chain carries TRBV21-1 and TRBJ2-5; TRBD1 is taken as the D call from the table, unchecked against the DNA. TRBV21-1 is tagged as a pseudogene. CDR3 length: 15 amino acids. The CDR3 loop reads CASSYHWTGEETQYF. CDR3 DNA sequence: TGTGCCAGCAGCTACCACTGGACAGGGGAAGAGACCCAGTACTTC.

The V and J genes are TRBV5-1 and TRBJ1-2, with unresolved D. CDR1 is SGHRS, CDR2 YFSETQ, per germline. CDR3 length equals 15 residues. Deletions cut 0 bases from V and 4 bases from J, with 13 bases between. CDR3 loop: CASSLVGGEPYGYTF. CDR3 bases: TGCGCCAGCAGCTTGGTGGGCGGGGAACCCTATGGCTACACCTTC.

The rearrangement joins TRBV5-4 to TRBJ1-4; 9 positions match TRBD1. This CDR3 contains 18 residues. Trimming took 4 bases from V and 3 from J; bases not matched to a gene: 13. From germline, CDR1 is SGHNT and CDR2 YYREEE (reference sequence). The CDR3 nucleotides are TGTGCCAGCAGCCGAGAACCGGGACAGGGAGAGGCTAATGAAAAACTGTTTTTT. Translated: CASSREPGQGEANEKLFF.

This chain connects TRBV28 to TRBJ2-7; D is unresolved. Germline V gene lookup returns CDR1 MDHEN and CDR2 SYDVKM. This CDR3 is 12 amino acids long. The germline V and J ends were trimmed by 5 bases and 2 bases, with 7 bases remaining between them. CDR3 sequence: CASSIEPYEQYF. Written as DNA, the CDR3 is TGTGCCAGCAGTATCGAGCCCTACGAGCAGTACTTC.

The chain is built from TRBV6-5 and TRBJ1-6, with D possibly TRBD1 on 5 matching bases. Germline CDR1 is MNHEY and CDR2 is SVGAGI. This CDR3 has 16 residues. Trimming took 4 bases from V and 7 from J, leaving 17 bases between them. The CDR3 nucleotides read TGTGCCAGCAGTTCCCCTTCGACAGTTTACAATTCACCCCTCCACTTT. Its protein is CASSSPSTVYNSPLHF.

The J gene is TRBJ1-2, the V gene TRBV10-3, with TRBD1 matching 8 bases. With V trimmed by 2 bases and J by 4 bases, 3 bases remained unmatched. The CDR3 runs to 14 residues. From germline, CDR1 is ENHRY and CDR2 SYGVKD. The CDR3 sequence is CAISEAQGAYGYTF. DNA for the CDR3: TGTGCCATCAGTGAGGCCCAGGGGGCCTATGGCTACACCTTC.